This entry lists 21 T cell receptor beta chains sequenced from one sample in a study of TIL therapy for anti-PD-1-resistant metastatic lung cancer. Time point of the sample: pre-treatment sample, taken before nivolumab and TIL therapy. The tumor samples were excised metastases, mostly pleural nodules or supraclavicular lymph nodes. The immunoSEQ assay was v3. Using immunoSEQ multiplex PCR, the repertoire was profiled, and TCRdb retains in-frame clones only, with some absent. Of approximately 87,000 clones detected, around 71% appear once; the ten largest clones hold approximately 11%. Sequences were derived from tumor tissue, sampled at baseline. All receptors come from a person aged 25 to 80 with non-small cell lung cancer.

This chain connects TRBV15 to TRBJ2-2; tentative D call: TRBD1 (5 bases). V was trimmed by 0 bases and J by 6 bases, leaving 14 bases between them. This CDR3 region has 16 residues. Germline assignment: CDR1 LNHNV and CDR2 YYDKDF (reference sequence). CDR3 protein: CATSRDRVSMAGELFF. CDR3 DNA: TGTGCCACCAGCAGAGACAGGGTATCAATGGCCGGGGAGCTGTTTTTT.

The V gene is TRBV5-1, the J gene TRBJ1-2; 10 nucleotides line up with TRBD1. The CDR3 has 16 residues. Trimming cost V 3 bases and J 7 bases; bases outside gene matches: 12. CDR1 SGHRS and CDR2 YFSETQ come from the germline V gene. CDR3: CASSSSLRTGGSGYTF. CDR3 coding DNA: TGCGCCAGCAGCTCCTCTCTACGGACAGGGGGATCTGGCTACACCTTC.

Turning to this clone: Compared with germline, one end of the junction differs, possibly owing to a read error. The genes are TRBV16 and TRBJ1-2; 7 bases are shared with TRBD1. CDR1 and CDR2 (germline): KGHSY, FQNENV. This CDR3 region has 15 residues. The CDR3 spells CASSQSERTGLHVSF. CDR3 nucleotides: TGTGCCAGCAGCCAATCGGAGAGGACAGGACTACACGTAAGCTTC.

This chain links TRBV7-2 with TRBJ1-2; 8 positions agree with TRBD1. Per germline, CDR1 SGHTA and CDR2 FQGNSA. The V segment lost 4 bases and the J segment 5 bases; nucleotides outside the gene matches: 12. There are 16 residues in the CDR3. The CDR3 reads CASSSGPPGGAYGYTF. Written as DNA, the CDR3 is TGTGCCAGCAGCTCGGGGCCTCCAGGGGGCGCTTATGGCTACACCTTC.

Only a few counts were recorded for this clone. The chain has TRBV7-2 and TRBJ1-1; weak D call: TRBD1 (5 bases). CDR1 is SGHTA, CDR2 FQGNSA, per germline. The CDR3 runs 14 residues. V was trimmed by 5 bases and J by 0 bases, leaving 10 bases between them. The CDR3 loop reads CASSQGGMNTEAFF. The CDR3 DNA reads TGTGCCAGCAGCCAGGGCGGCATGAACACTGAAGCTTTCTTT.

This clone was seen only a few times. This rearrangement joins TRBV7-8 to TRBJ1-4; D remains ambiguous. The germline V gene encodes CDR1 SGHVS and CDR2 FQNEAQ. The CDR3 covers 13 residues. The V end was cut by 5 bases, the J end by 6 bases, with 10 bases between. CDR3 sequence (DNA): TGTGCCAGCAGCCGCCGGGTTGATGAAAAACTGTTTTTT. Its translation is CASSRRVDEKLFF.

This clone was seen only a few times. V usage is TRBV30 and J usage is TRBJ1-1, with 7 bases fitting TRBD1. Germline loops: CDR1 GTSNPN, CDR2 SVGIG (reference sequence). This CDR3 contains 15 residues. Germline trimming cut 6 bases from V and 6 bases from J; bases unmatched to any gene: 16. CDR3 sequence (DNA): TGTGCCTGCCGAAAACGGAACAGGGGCGAGGCTGAAGCTTTCTTT. This translates into CACRKRNRGEAEAFF.

The chain employs TRBV29-1 and TRBJ2-7, with 7 nucleotides matching TRBD1. This CDR3 has 14 amino acids. From germline, CDR1 is SQVTM and CDR2 ANQGSEA. J lost 0 bases, V lost 4 bases, and 6 bases had no gene match. The CDR3 here is CSVGGTASSYEQYF. The CDR3 DNA reads TGCAGCGTTGGGGGGACAGCGAGCTCCTACGAGCAGTACTTC.

Only a few counts were recorded for this clone. The chain couples TRBV11-2 to TRBJ2-2, with TRBD1 identical over 8 bases. The V segment lost 4 bases and the J segment 4 bases; nucleotides outside the gene matches: 5. Germline V gene lookup returns CDR1 SGHAT and CDR2 FQNNGV. This CDR3 is built from 15 residues. The CDR3 spells CASSSPTGVTGELFF. In DNA form, the CDR3 reads TGTGCCAGCAGCTCCCCGACAGGGGTCACCGGGGAGCTGTTTTTT.

The genes are TRBV29-1 and TRBJ2-1; unclear D gene. Germline values: CDR1 SQVTM, CDR2 ANQGSEA. CDR3 length equals 11 residues. The germline V and J ends were trimmed by 5 bases and 4 bases, with 6 bases remaining between them. Here the CDR3 reads CSVHQYNEQFF. Here the CDR3 DNA reads TGCAGCGTTCACCAGTACAATGAGCAGTTCTTC.

This clone was observed a handful of times. The genes are TRBV11-3 and TRBJ2-2; 12 nucleotides align to TRBD1. CDR1 is SGHNT and CDR2 is YENEEA in the germline V gene. J lost 7 bases, V lost 4 bases, and 7 bases had no gene match. The CDR3 totals 16 residues. The CDR3 spells CASSSWDRGRHGELFF. CDR3 DNA sequence: TGTGCCAGCAGCTCCTGGGACAGGGGGCGTCACGGGGAGCTGTTTTTT.

The rearrangement uses TRBV18 and TRBJ1-3; 8 positions match TRBD1. The CDR3 totals 14 residues. Germline V lookup: CDR1 KGHSH, CDR2 LQKENI. V dropped 4 bases and J dropped 4; count of bases not matched to a gene: 3. DNA of the CDR3: TGTGCCAGCTCACGAGACAGGGGAGGAAACACCATATATTTT. Translation: CASSRDRGGNTIYF.

The table lists this clone with a few counts. CDR3 nucleotides: TGTGCCAGCCGAACAGGGAACTATGGCTACACCTTC. Its protein product is CASRTGNYGYTF. The V gene is TRBV19, the J gene TRBJ1-2; D is possibly TRBD1 (6 bases). Germline values: CDR1 LNHDA, CDR2 SQIVND (reference sequence). V gave up 9 bases and J gave up 2 bases, with 10 bases separating them. The CDR3 is 12 residues long.

The rearrangement links TRBV7-2 to TRBJ1-2; 9 nucleotides agree with TRBD1. After removal of 4 bases from V and 0 bases from J, the junction contained 3 bases not matched to a gene. Germline V gene lookup returns CDR1 SGHTA and CDR2 FQGNSA. The CDR3 loop spans 15 amino acids. Here the CDR3 reads CASSYDRGTNYGYTF. The CDR3 nucleotides read TGTGCCAGCAGCTATGACAGGGGGACTAACTATGGCTACACCTTC. Looking up the rest from reference TRBV7-2 and TRBJ1-2 gives the full variable domain: GAGVSQSPSNKVTEKGKDVELRCDPISGHTALYWYRQSLGQGLEFLIYFQGNSAPDKSGLPSDRFSAERTGGSVSTLTIQRTQQEDSAVYLCASSYDRGTNYGYTFGSGTRLTVV.

The J gene is TRBJ2-5, the V gene TRBV25-1, with D hard to call. CDR1 is MGHDK and CDR2 is SYGVNS in the germline V gene. V was pared by 3 bases and J by 1 base, with 6 bases between. This CDR3 contains 13 residues. The CDR3 region is CASSEWAQETQYF. CDR3 sequence (DNA): TGTGCCAGCAGTGAGTGGGCCCAAGAGACCCAGTACTTC.

DNA for the CDR3: TGTGCCAGCAGCAAAGAGGAGGAAGAGACCCAGTACTTC. Its protein is CASSKEEEETQYF. This chain uses TRBV21-1 with TRBJ2-5; the D segment call TRBD2 is taken from the table without a DNA check. TRBV21-1 is marked as a pseudogene. This CDR3 has 13 residues.

The chain couples TRBV6-5 to TRBJ2-5; possible D gene TRBD1, 6 bases. The CDR3 is 13 amino acids. Germline V gene lookup returns CDR1 MNHEY and CDR2 SVGAGI. With 5 bases removed from V and 4 bases from J, the gap between germline ends came to 11 bases. CDR3 amino acids: CASSMDSLETQYF. CDR3 nucleotides: TGTGCCAGCAGTATGGACAGTCTAGAGACCCAGTACTTC.

The chain uses TRBV29-1 and TRBJ1-1, with 8 bases lining up with TRBD1. CDR3 length: 13 amino acids. CDR1 is SQVTM, CDR2 ANQGSEA, per germline. V lost 6 bases and J lost 0; bases outside the gene matches: 3. The CDR3 protein is CSVWDRMNTEAFF. CDR3 coding DNA: TGCAGCGTCTGGGACAGGATGAACACTGAAGCTTTCTTT.

V is TRBV4-1 and J is TRBJ1-1; weak D call: TRBD1 (5 bases). The CDR3 spans 15 residues. CDR1 MGHRA and CDR2 YSYEKL come from the germline V gene. V dropped 0 bases and J dropped 1 base, with 9 bases sitting between them. Written as DNA, the CDR3 is TGCGCCAGCAGCCAAGATACCAGGGCGAACACTGAAGCTTTCTTT. Translation gives CASSQDTRANTEAFF.

This chain joins TRBV29-1 and TRBJ2-7, with D hard to call. From germline, CDR1 is SQVTM and CDR2 ANQGSEA. The V end was cut by 7 bases, the J end by 4 bases, with 11 bases between. CDR3 length equals 11 residues. CDR3 coding DNA: TGCAGCGCCGCGGTGGGATACGAGCAGTACTTC. Translated: CSAAVGYEQYF.

The rearrangement joins TRBV6-5 to TRBJ1-5, with D maybe TRBD1 (6 bases). The germline V gene has CDR1 MNHEY and CDR2 SVGAGI. This CDR3 is 12 amino acids long. Trimming removed 11 bases at V and 7 bases at J, with 15 bases between. CDR3 sequence (DNA): TGTGCCGCCGGCCTTCAGGGGCAGCCCCAGCATTTT. Protein sequence: CAAGLQGQPQHF.